The 31 T cell receptor beta chains presented below share a single source sample, sequenced in a study of regulatory T cells in long-lasting Graves disease. Sample time point: persistent/refractory GD, antithyroid drugs over 5 years with positive TRAb. The authors made the TCR library using RNA they extracted from PBMCs. Through Arm-PCR of CDR3 regions and iRepertoire HTBI primers, TCR beta libraries were built. From the multiplex PCR reads, TCRdb called clonotypes with MiXCR, one entry per CDR3 protein. The repertoire includes 350,000 to 500,000 distinct CDR3 sequences, around 20% of them detected once, and roughly an eighth sits in the top ten. The material was peripheral blood mononuclear cells (PBMCs), obtained when the disease was refractory, from a patient treated with antithyroid drugs. The receptors here all came from a female donor with Graves disease.

This chain connects TRBV12-3 or TRBV12-4 to TRBJ2-5; 14 nucleotides line up with TRBD2. CDR3 length: 17 residues. Trimming at V came to 5 bases and at J to 5 bases, leaving 10 bases not matched to a gene. For the CDR3, the DNA is TGTGCCAGCAGTATGGGGACTAGCGGGAGTGAAGGGGAGACCCAGTACTTC. It codes for CASSMGTSGSEGETQYF.

Regarding this clonotype: Being one base from a much bigger clone, this may be a read error. The CDR3 region is CASGSTQGHQEQYF. DNA for the CDR3: TGTGCCAGCGGTTCGACACAAGGACACCAGGAGCAGTACTTC. The chain joins TRBV27 to TRBJ2-7; TRBD1 might be the D (5 bases). This CDR3 contains 14 residues. Looked up from germline, CDR1 is MNHEY and CDR2 is SMNVEV (reference sequence). V lost 8 bases to trimming and J lost 7 bases, with 21 bases between them.

This clonotype was seen ten or more times. This chain links TRBV28 with TRBJ2-7, with a possible D match to TRBD2 (6 bases). This CDR3 has 16 amino acids. Per the germline V gene, CDR1 is MDHEN and CDR2 is SYDVKM. The germline V and J ends were trimmed by 5 bases and 3 bases, with 20 bases remaining between them. CDR3 loop: CASSPVPGLGFYEQYF. The CDR3 nucleotides are TGTGCCAGCAGTCCCGTACCGGGACTCGGCTTCTACGAGCAGTACTTC.

This clonotype was seen at least ten times. V usage is TRBV3-1 and J usage is TRBJ1-4, with 10 bases identical to TRBD1. Germline CDR1 LGHDT, CDR2 YNNKEL (reference sequence). The trim removed 3 bases at V and 6 bases at J, leaving 7 bases unmatched. The length of the CDR3 is 16 residues. CDR3 amino acids: CASSQNSGTGDEKLFF. As DNA, the CDR3 is TGTGCCAGCAGCCAGAACTCCGGGACAGGGGATGAAAAACTGTTTTTT.

To note about this clonotype: One end of the junction does not line up with germline, which may come from a read error. The V gene is TRBV10-3, the J gene TRBJ2-7; D gene unclear. Germline V gene data show CDR1 as ENHRY and CDR2 as SYGVKD. This CDR3 region has 12 residues. CDR3 coding DNA: TGTGCCACCAGTGAGTCGTCCTACGAGCAGTACTTC. Its translation: CATSESSYEQYF.

This clonotype was picked up many times. The chain is built from TRBV20-1 and TRBJ2-5; D is ambiguous. This CDR3 is built from 12 residues. V lost 3 bases to trimming and J lost 5 bases, with 10 bases between them. Germline values: CDR1 DFQATT, CDR2 SNEGSKA (reference sequence). The CDR3 DNA reads TGCAGTGCTAGTGAGCAAGGGGAGACCCAGTACTTC. This codes for CSASEQGETQYF.

Many counts were recorded for this clonotype. This chain uses TRBV2 with TRBJ2-2; D unresolved. The CDR3 covers 14 residues. Deletions cut 4 bases from V and 0 bases from J, with 6 bases between. Germline assignment: CDR1 SNHLY and CDR2 FYNNEI. In DNA, the CDR3 is TGTGCCAGCAGTGTGCTTCCGAACACCGGGGAGCTGTTTTTT. This translates into CASSVLPNTGELFF.

This clonotype was seen more than once but under ten times. This chain connects TRBV5-1 to TRBJ2-5, with TRBD1 matching 8 bases. V lost 3 bases to trimming and J lost 4 bases; unmatched junction nucleotides: 14. The CDR3 totals 17 residues. Germline CDR1 reads SGHRS; CDR2 reads YFSETQ. The CDR3 region is CASSWPDRESVRETQYF. In nucleotides, the CDR3 is TGCGCCAGCAGCTGGCCGGACAGGGAATCTGTAAGAGAGACCCAGTACTTC.

This clonotype was seen a handful of times. The chain has TRBV5-1 and TRBJ2-6; no clear D gene. V gave up 2 bases and J gave up 0 bases, with 12 bases separating them. The CDR3 runs 17 residues. Germline CDR1 reads SGHRS; CDR2 reads YFSETQ. CDR3: CASSFDSYSSGANVLTF. The CDR3, as DNA: TGCGCCAGCAGCTTTGATAGCTATAGCTCTGGGGCCAACGTCCTGACTTTC.

This rearrangement joins TRBV28 to TRBJ2-7; 9 bases match TRBD1. The CDR3 is made up of 15 amino acids. Germline CDR1 MDHEN, CDR2 SYDVKM. The trim removed 8 bases at V and 4 bases at J, leaving 12 bases unmatched. The DNA for the CDR3 is TGTGCCAGCGGACGCCTGGGACAGGGCGGTTACGAGCAGTACTTC. As protein: CASGRLGQGGYEQYF.

Ten or more counts support this clonotype. The chain uses TRBV29-1 and TRBJ1-2; D gene unclear. The CDR3 is made up of 9 amino acids. V dropped 4 bases and J dropped 8 bases, with 5 bases sitting between them. Germline assignment: CDR1 SQVTM and CDR2 ANQGSEA. CDR3 residues: CSVGGGYTF. For the CDR3, the DNA is TGCAGCGTTGGGGGAGGCTACACCTTC.

This clonotype came up a few times. The chain combines TRBV12-3 or TRBV12-4 with TRBJ2-3; the D is unclear. V lost 5 bases and J 0 bases, leaving 12 bases between the germline ends. This CDR3 region has 15 residues. CDR3 sequence reads: CASSAFLPSTDTQYF. The CDR3 region has the DNA TGTGCCAGCAGTGCGTTTCTTCCAAGCACAGATACGCAGTATTTT.

There are a few counts of this clonotype. The chain has TRBV3-1 and TRBJ2-7, with D tentatively TRBD1 (5 bases). The CDR3 has 14 residues. The V end lost 1 base, the J end lost 2 bases, and 9 bases lay between the germline ends. The germline gives CDR1 LGHDT, CDR2 YNNKEL (reference sequence). The CDR3 reads CASSQVAGTYEQYF. In DNA, the CDR3 is TGTGCCAGCAGCCAAGTGGCAGGGACCTACGAGCAGTACTTC.

The CDR3 DNA is TGTGCCAGCAGTGGCCCGGGACAGGGGGCATATGAGCAGTTCTTC. Translating gives CASSGPGQGAYEQFF. The chain has TRBV6-1 and TRBJ2-1; 12 bases fit TRBD1. This CDR3 spans 15 amino acids. Germline V gene data show CDR1 as MNHNS and CDR2 as SASEGT. With 4 bases clipped from V and 8 bases from J, the junction kept 6 bases outside the gene matches.

V gene TRBV5-4 combines with J gene TRBJ2-5; TRBD2 matches 10 bases. With V trimmed by 3 bases and J by 3 bases, 5 bases remained unmatched. In germline, CDR1 is SGHNT, CDR2 YYREEE (reference sequence). This CDR3 has 15 amino acids. The CDR3 DNA follows: TGTGCCAGCAGCTCCGCTGGGACTAGCGAAGAGACCCAGTACTTC. It is translated as CASSSAGTSEETQYF. Using reference TRBV5-4 and TRBJ2-5 for the parts outside the CDR3, the full variable domain is ETGVTQSPTHLIKTRGQQVTLRCSSQSGHNTVSWYQQALGQGPQFIFQYYREEENGRGNFPPRFSGLQFPNYSSELNVNALELDDSALYLCASSSAGTSEETQYFGPGTRLLVL.

The gene calls are TRBV3-1 and TRBJ2-5; D is perhaps TRBD2 (5 bases). Germline-derived CDR1 and CDR2 are LGHDT and YNNKEL (reference sequence). The V end was cut by 2 bases, the J end by 2 bases, with 15 bases between. The CDR3 loop spans 16 amino acids. The CDR3 is CASSQSRETLQETQYF. The CDR3 DNA follows: TGTGCCAGCAGCCAATCTAGGGAGACGCTTCAAGAGACCCAGTACTTC.

The chain carries TRBV7-9 and TRBJ1-2, with 10 bases identical to TRBD1. V lost 5 bases and J lost 4; bases outside the gene matches: 10. Per germline, CDR1 SEHNR and CDR2 FQNEAQ (reference sequence). The CDR3 totals 16 residues. CDR3 in amino acids: CASSGGTGDTLYGYTF. DNA for the CDR3: TGTGCCAGCAGCGGCGGGACAGGGGATACCCTCTATGGCTACACCTTC.

Comment on this clonotype: This may be a read error: a much more frequent sequence differs by one nucleotide. The chain has TRBV28 and TRBJ1-2, with TRBD1 matching over 7 bases. Germline V gene data show CDR1 as MDHEN and CDR2 as SYDVKM. With V trimmed by 3 bases and J by 4 bases, 14 bases remained unmatched. The length of the CDR3 is 17 residues. In DNA form, the CDR3 reads TGTGCCAGCAGTTTTACGGGCGTACTGACAGGGAGCTATGGCTACACCTTC. It yields the protein CASSFTGVLTGSYGYTF.

The gene calls are TRBV7-9 and TRBJ1-3; D is uncertain. Germline CDR1 and CDR2: SEHNR and FQNEAQ (reference sequence). Trimming took off 4 bases at V and 0 bases at J, with 7 bases between the two ends. This CDR3 comprises 14 residues. The CDR3 reads CASSSTPSGNTIYF. CDR3 bases: TGTGCCAGCAGCTCGACACCCTCTGGAAACACCATATATTTT.

The rearrangement joins TRBV25-1 to TRBJ2-2, with a tentative D call TRBD1 (5 bases). The CDR3 loop spans 16 amino acids. The ends were cut back, 1 base at V and 1 base at J, with 10 bases in the middle. Germline CDR1 and CDR2: MGHDK and SYGVNS. The CDR3 here is CASSELRTRNTGELFF. The DNA of the CDR3 is TGTGCCAGCAGTGAATTGAGGACACGGAACACCGGGGAGCTGTTTTTT.

The chain employs TRBV5-6 and TRBJ1-1; D unresolved. The germline V gene encodes CDR1 SGHDT and CDR2 YYEEEE. The CDR3 covers 13 residues. Trimming left V 6 bases short and J 7 bases short, with 16 bases between. The chain's CDR3 is CASTLAGRSEAFF. CDR3 DNA: TGTGCCAGCACTCTGGCCGGAAGAAGTGAAGCTTTCTTT.

This clonotype showed up many times. CDR3 DNA sequence: TGTGCCACCAGTGGCGCGGGCCAGAACTATGGCTACACCTTC. It is translated as CATSGAGQNYGYTF. This chain joins TRBV24-1 and TRBJ1-2, with unresolved D. The CDR3 length is 14 residues. Trimming cost V 5 bases and J 2 bases, with 11 bases left between them. Per the germline V gene, CDR1 is KGHDR and CDR2 is SFDVKD.

This clonotype was observed many times. This rearrangement joins TRBV7-3 to TRBJ1-2; possibly TRBD1 for D (6 bases). This CDR3 is 13 amino acids long. Germline V gene lookup returns CDR1 SGHTA and CDR2 FQGTGA. The V gene lost 5 bases and the J gene lost 2 bases, with 9 bases spanning the gap. In nucleotides, the CDR3 is TGTGCCAGCAGCAAAGACAGGAACTATGGCTACACCTTC. Its protein is CASSKDRNYGYTF.

This clonotype was seen more than once but under ten times. The rearrangement uses TRBV7-9 and TRBJ2-3; weak D call: TRBD2 (5 bases). The CDR3 is 15 residues long. CDR1 is SEHNR, CDR2 FQNEAQ, per germline (reference sequence). Trimming shortened V by 6 bases and J by 4 bases, and 17 bases separated the two germline ends. This chain's CDR3 is CASSSTEVNPDTQYF. The CDR3, as DNA: TGTGCCAGCAGTTCGACGGAGGTTAACCCAGATACGCAGTATTTT.

In its sample, this clonotype was seen a few times. This chain links TRBV20-1 with TRBJ2-2; D unresolved. The CDR3 spans 15 residues. Germline V gene sequence: CDR1 DFQATT, CDR2 SNEGSKA (reference sequence). Trimming stripped 6 bases from V and 0 bases from J, with 14 bases between. The CDR3 bases are TGCAGTGCAGCCGTGGCAGGAACGAACACCGGGGAGCTGTTTTTT. It yields the protein CSAAVAGTNTGELFF.

This clonotype was found a few times. V and J are TRBV7-9 and TRBJ2-7, with D possibly called TRBD1 or TRBD2 (5 bases each). CDR3 length: 16 residues. V lost 0 bases and J lost 2, with 14 bases in between. Germline loops: CDR1 SEHNR, CDR2 FQNEAQ (reference sequence). The chain's CDR3 is CASSLARAGTAYEQYF. CDR3 DNA: TGTGCCAGCAGCTTAGCGAGGGCAGGGACCGCCTACGAGCAGTACTTC. Full variable domain (missing parts from reference TRBV7-9 and TRBJ2-7): DTGVSQNPRHKITKRGQNVTFRCDPISEHNRLYWYRQTLGQGPEFLTYFQNEAQLEKSRLLSDRFSAERPKGSFSTLEIQRTEQGDSAMYLCASSLARAGTAYEQYFGPGTRLTVT.

This clonotype showed up just once. The rearrangement joins TRBV20-1 to TRBJ2-7; TRBD2 aligns across 14 bases. Unmatched junction bases numbered 10, after V lost 6 bases and J lost 6 bases. The germline CDR1 and CDR2 sequences are DFQATT and SNEGSKA (reference sequence). The length of the CDR3 is 15 residues. CDR3 nucleotide sequence: TGCAGTGCGCATGGAGGACTAGCGGGAGGTGGCGAGCAGTACTTC. Amino acid sequence: CSAHGGLAGGGEQYF.

This clonotype was counted a few times. The chain combines TRBV6-6 with TRBJ1-2, with D unresolved. Germline CDR1 and CDR2: MNHNY and SVGAGI (reference sequence). V lost 1 base and J lost 2, with 11 bases in between. This CDR3 region has 15 residues. The DNA of the CDR3 is TGTGCCAGCAGTTACTGGTTGGCGGTAAACTATGGCTACACCTTC. Translated, it gives CASSYWLAVNYGYTF.

This clonotype was seen repeatedly, ten times or more. The rearrangement joins TRBV6-1 to TRBJ2-7; D unclear. This CDR3 is built from 17 residues. Trimming cost V 7 bases and J 3 bases, with 25 bases left between them. CDR1 is MNHNS and CDR2 is SASEGT in the germline V gene. This CDR3 is CASTLKPGRATGYEQYF. The DNA for the CDR3 is TGTGCCAGCACCCTGAAGCCCGGTCGGGCGACCGGCTACGAGCAGTACTTC.

Worth noting for this clonotype: Given a much more abundant clone one base away, this may be a read error. The chain recombines TRBV7-8 with TRBJ2-5; D not certain. There are 14 residues in the CDR3. Trimming pared 7 bases from V and 0 bases from J, leaving 12 bases between. Germline values: CDR1 SGHVS, CDR2 FQNEAQ. The CDR3 reads CASNPTRYQETQYF. In nucleotides, the CDR3 is TGTGCCAGCAATCCTACCAGGTACCAAGAGACCCAGTACTTC.

This clonotype has a count of ten or more. The CDR3 spells CASSLAGLNNEQFF. DNA of the CDR3: TGTGCCAGCAGCTTAGCGGGACTGAACAATGAGCAGTTCTTC. The V gene is TRBV7-9, the J gene TRBJ2-1; TRBD2 might be the D (6 bases). Germline lookup yields CDR1 SEHNR and CDR2 FQNEAQ (reference sequence). Trimming cost V 0 bases and J 5 bases, with 8 bases left between them. The CDR3 consists of 14 residues.